These 23 T cell receptor beta chains were all obtained from the same sample, sequenced in a study of T cells in Graves' hyperthyroidism and ophthalmopathy. Researchers took RNA transcripts and amplified the TCR beta CDR3 regions from them. In the first-round RT-PCR of the TCR CDR3, the HTBI primer set was used. Via MiXCR, TCRdb re-called the multiplex PCR reads, giving one row per CDR3 protein. The data contain about 640,000 distinct CDR3 sequences, roughly 46% of them seen just once; the ten biggest clones take up less than 9.5%. The sequenced sample consisted of peripheral blood or thyroid tissue (not recorded which). These receptors originate from an adult man with Graves' disease, either hyperthyroidism or ophthalmopathy (not recorded which).

This clonotype was seen at least ten times. V is TRBV7-9 and J is TRBJ1-2; 9 nucleotides line up with TRBD1. V dropped 5 bases and J dropped 5; count of bases not matched to a gene: 9. CDR1 is SEHNR and CDR2 is FQNEAQ in the germline V gene (reference sequence). This CDR3 comprises 15 residues. The CDR3 bases are TGTGCCAGCAGCGCGCCGGGACAGGGAGGTTATGGCTACACCTTC. Protein product: CASSAPGQGGYGYTF.

The chain links TRBV6-2 or TRBV6-3 to TRBJ2-6; the D is unclear. Per the germline V gene, CDR1 is MNHEY and CDR2 is SVGEGT. The CDR3 has 14 residues. Trimming took 2 bases from V and 5 from J, leaving 7 bases between them. The CDR3 nucleotides are TGTGCCAGCAGTTACGGGGTACGGGCCAACGTCCTGACTTTC. Protein sequence: CASSYGVRANVLTF.

This clonotype showed up just a few times. This chain connects TRBV9 to TRBJ1-2; D might be TRBD1 (6 bases). Trimming took 3 bases from V and 3 from J, leaving 15 bases between them. Germline V lookup: CDR1 SGDLS, CDR2 YYNGEE. The CDR3 has 15 amino acids. The chain's CDR3 is CASSGERQEDYGYTF. DNA for the CDR3: TGTGCCAGCAGCGGAGAAAGACAGGAAGACTATGGCTACACCTTC.

The chain couples TRBV20-1 to TRBJ2-5, with 8 bases that match TRBD2. The CDR3 covers 17 residues. Germline CDR1 and CDR2: DFQATT and SNEGSKA (reference sequence). After removal of 0 bases from V and 3 bases from J, the junction contained 12 bases not matched to a gene. The CDR3 sequence: CSARDRLSGSLKETQYF. For the CDR3, the DNA is TGCAGTGCTAGAGATCGTTTGAGCGGGAGTTTGAAAGAGACCCAGTACTTC.

The chain has TRBV9 and TRBJ1-1; TRBD1 matches at 9 bases. The CDR3 spans 14 residues. Germline CDR1 SGDLS, CDR2 YYNGEE. Trimming removed 4 bases from V and 4 bases from J; junction bases left unmatched: 5. In DNA form, the CDR3 reads TGTGCCAGCAGCCACTGGGGACAGGGCACTGAAGCTTTCTTT. This codes for CASSHWGQGTEAFF.

The V call is TRBV2, the J call TRBJ1-4; no clear D gene. The ends were cut back, 4 bases at V and 5 bases at J, with 11 bases in the middle. The germline V gene encodes CDR1 SNHLY and CDR2 FYNNEI. The CDR3 sequence is 14 residues long. CDR3 nucleotides: TGTGCCAGCAGTGCTAGGGCAGCGAATGAAAAACTGTTTTTT. Translation: CASSARAANEKLFF.

This clonotype was picked up a small number of times. V usage is TRBV20-1 and J usage is TRBJ1-6; 8 bases fit TRBD1. Germline V gives CDR1 DFQATT, CDR2 SNEGSKA (reference sequence). V lost 6 bases, J lost 9 bases, and 10 bases stayed unmatched. The CDR3 length is 14 residues. The CDR3 is CSADTQGVSSPLHF. The CDR3 DNA follows: TGCAGTGCCGATACACAGGGGGTTAGTTCACCCCTCCACTTT.

The chain combines TRBV20-1 with TRBJ1-6; possibly TRBD1 for D (6 bases). From germline, CDR1 is DFQATT and CDR2 SNEGSKA (reference sequence). The CDR3 has 14 residues. The ends were cut back, 0 bases at V and 8 bases at J, with 11 bases in the middle. CDR3 bases: TGCAGTGCTAGAGATCGGGGGGCTGATTCACCCCTCCACTTT. Residues: CSARDRGADSPLHF.

This rearrangement joins TRBV29-1 to TRBJ1-1; the D gene is possibly TRBD1 (5 bases). The germline gives CDR1 SQVTM, CDR2 ANQGSEA. V was cut by 3 bases and J by 1 base, with 18 bases left in between. This CDR3 comprises 16 residues. Written as DNA, the CDR3 is TGCAGCGTTGAGGGCCAGGGAGGAAGGTCGAACACTGAAGCTTTCTTT. It is translated as CSVEGQGGRSNTEAFF. Using reference TRBV29-1 and TRBJ1-1 for the parts outside the CDR3, the full variable domain is SAVISQKPSRDICQRGTSLTIQCQVDSQVTMMFWYRQQPGQSLTLIATANQGSEATYESGFVIDKFPISRPNLTFSTLTVSNMSPEDSSIYLCSVEGQGGRSNTEAFFGQGTRLTVV.

This rearrangement joins TRBV10-3 to TRBJ2-7; TRBD2 is a possible D gene (6 bases). Germline V CDR1 and CDR2: ENHRY, SYGVKD. Trimming removed 6 bases at V and 4 bases at J, with 13 bases between. CDR3 length equals 13 residues. Here the CDR3 DNA reads TGTGCCATCAGGTCGGGAGAGGGATACGAGCAGTACTTC. Amino acids: CAIRSGEGYEQYF.

This clonotype was recorded many times. The rearrangement joins TRBV2 to TRBJ1-4; D perhaps matches TRBD1 (6 bases). V lost 0 bases and J 0 bases, leaving 17 bases between the germline ends. Germline assignment: CDR1 SNHLY and CDR2 FYNNEI. This CDR3 has 19 amino acids. The CDR3 nucleotides are TGTGCCAGCAGTGAAGCGGCGGACAGTTCCTTTGCAACTAATGAAAAACTGTTTTTT. Protein product: CASSEAADSSFATNEKLFF.

This sequence joins TRBV29-1 and TRBJ1-2; possibly TRBD1 for D (6 bases). Between the trimmed V and J ends, which lost 1 base and 2 bases, there was a span of 20 bases. The CDR3 spans 17 residues. The germline V gene encodes CDR1 SQVTM and CDR2 ANQGSEA. The CDR3 sequence is CSVEGWARGDKNYGYTF. CDR3 nucleotides: TGCAGCGTTGAAGGTTGGGCCAGGGGCGACAAAAACTATGGCTACACCTTC.

The chain is built from TRBV20-1 and TRBJ2-2; 8 nucleotides line up with TRBD2. Germline V gives CDR1 DFQATT, CDR2 SNEGSKA (reference sequence). Trimming cost V 0 bases and J 6 bases; bases outside gene matches: 9. The CDR3 runs 16 residues. The CDR3 spells CSARDAGGKGAGELFF. For the CDR3, the DNA is TGCAGTGCTAGAGATGCGGGGGGAAAGGGGGCCGGGGAGCTGTTTTTT.

The chain recombines TRBV7-2 with TRBJ1-5, with 7 bases lining up with TRBD1. Germline CDR1 is SGHTA and CDR2 is FQGNSA. V lost 5 bases to trimming and J lost 13 bases; unmatched junction nucleotides: 5. The CDR3 spans 11 residues. CDR3 region: CASSPDREQHF. CDR3 coding DNA: TGTGCCAGCAGCCCCGACAGGGAACAGCATTTT. The variable domain in full, completed from reference TRBV7-2 and TRBJ1-5, reads GAGVSQSPSNKVTEKGKDVELRCDPISGHTALYWYRQSLGQGLEFLIYFQGNSAPDKSGLPSDRFSAERTGGSVSTLTIQRTQQEDSAVYLCASSPDREQHFGDGTRLSIL.

This clonotype was seen many times. CDR3 sequence reads: CASSNRWDGYTF. CDR3 in DNA: TGTGCCAGCAGTAACCGTTGGGATGGCTACACCTTC. The chain combines TRBV6-5 with TRBJ1-2; the D is unclear. This CDR3 comprises 12 residues. The V end was cut by 5 bases, the J end by 6 bases, with 10 bases between. Looked up from germline, CDR1 is MNHEY and CDR2 is SVGAGI.

The gene calls are TRBV9 and TRBJ1-4, with D unclear. The CDR3 length is 15 residues. V was pared by 0 bases and J by 2 bases, with 8 bases between. Per the germline V gene, CDR1 is SGDLS and CDR2 is YYNGEE. The CDR3 reads CASSVGGNTNEKLFF. CDR3 nucleotide sequence: TGTGCCAGCAGCGTAGGAGGGAACACTAATGAAAAACTGTTTTTT.

This chain links TRBV2 with TRBJ1-5; D uncertain. CDR3 size: 15 residues. Trimming shortened V by 6 bases and J by 7 bases, and 19 bases separated the two germline ends. CDR1 SNHLY and CDR2 FYNNEI come from the germline V gene. CDR3 bases: TGTGCCAGCAGCCAAGGTTGGGGTGGGGTCCAGCCCCAGCATTTT. This gives the protein CASSQGWGGVQPQHF.

Only a few counts were recorded for this clonotype. The genes are TRBV7-9 and TRBJ1-5; unclear D gene. The V gene's germline CDR1 is SEHNR and CDR2 FQNEAQ (reference sequence). This CDR3 contains 16 residues. Deletions cut 3 bases from V and 3 bases from J, with 15 bases between. The CDR3 protein is CASSLWRQANNQPQHF. The CDR3 region has the DNA TGTGCCAGCAGCTTGTGGCGGCAGGCGAACAATCAGCCCCAGCATTTT.

This clonotype was picked up many times. This chain connects TRBV7-9 to TRBJ2-5; 8 nucleotides line up with TRBD1. This CDR3 is 14 amino acids long. Germline CDR1 reads SEHNR; CDR2 reads FQNEAQ (reference sequence). The junction had 7 bases not matched to a gene; V was cut back by 5 bases and J by 5 bases. CDR3 DNA: TGTGCCAGCAGCGACACGGACAGGGATGAGACCCAGTACTTC. This encodes CASSDTDRDETQYF.

The V call is TRBV5-6, the J call TRBJ2-5; D call uncertain. The better agreement between TRBJ2-7 and the DNA end casts doubt on the J call. This CDR3 is built from 16 residues. The germline gives CDR1 SGHDT, CDR2 YYEEEE. DNA of the CDR3: TGTGCCAGCAGCTTGGCTGATGGGCAGAACCTCTACGAGCAGTACTTC. As protein: CASSLADGQNLYEQYF.

The chain is built from TRBV5-1 and TRBJ2-7; TRBD1 might be the D (6 bases). The CDR3 runs 13 residues. Deletions cut 6 bases from V and 6 bases from J, with 16 bases between. CDR1 SGHRS and CDR2 YFSETQ come from the germline V gene. The CDR3: CASNKLQGTEQYF. The DNA for the CDR3 is TGCGCCAGCAACAAGTTGCAGGGGACCGAGCAGTACTTC.

The chain joins TRBV24-1 to TRBJ2-6; D uncertain. The CDR3 contains 11 residues. Trimming stripped 0 bases from V and 16 bases from J, with 6 bases between. Germline V gene data show CDR1 as KGHDR and CDR2 as SFDVKD. The CDR3 DNA reads TGTGCCACCAGTGATTTGCATGGACTGACTTTC. Encoded protein: CATSDLHGLTF.

The gene calls are TRBV5-6 and TRBJ1-2; D may be TRBD1 (5 bases). Trimming cost V 3 bases and J 5 bases, with 20 bases left between them. Germline CDR1 and CDR2: SGHDT and YYEEEE. The CDR3 consists of 16 residues. The CDR3 nucleotides read TGTGCCAGCAGCTCACGCAACCTCGGGACCCTTTATGGCTACACCTTC. Translating gives CASSSRNLGTLYGYTF.